The T cell receptor (beta chain) described here comes from a study of shared clonotypes between healthy human individuals. Trimming removed 7 bases from V and 0 bases from J, with 4 bases in between. CDR3 length: 11 residues. The germline gives CDR1 DFQATT, CDR2 SNEGSKA (reference sequence). Only in-frame clones appear in the TCRdb table, and some are missing; sequencing was by immunoSEQ multiplex PCR. The data show about 380,000 clones, about 96% seen once. Study observations and caveats: The study generally estimated greater richness for naive than memory subsets. The sharing of 5% to 5.5% of naive CD4 clonotypes was seen across several donors.

Every donor was a Caucasian adult from Nashville, Tennessee. A remark on this clone: Its target is unknown.

The TCR comes from a man aged 25 to 45 in good health. Material for sequencing was memory CD8+ T cells sorted from blood. Stated subset: CD45RO+ cells pooled with CCR7-negative TemRA cells. The chain is built from TRBV20-1 and TRBJ2-1; D not certain. The CDR3 loop is CSGASYNEQFF. The CDR3 nucleotides read TGCAGTGGAGCCTCCTACAATGAGCAGTTCTTC.